These T cell receptor beta chains were read from a single sample in a study of CD8+CD57+ T cells in acquired aplastic anemia. TCRdb reprocessed the reads via MiXCR and lists one record per CDR3 protein. The sample lists about 170,000 distinct CDR3 sequences, roughly 48% occurring once. The sample consisted of sorted CD4+, CD8+, or CD8+CD57+ T cells (not recorded which) from PBMCs. These receptors all stem from a human donor with aplastic anemia. Each CDR3 is given with its conserved first and last residue. The order of the fields is CDR3 DNA, CDR3 protein, CDR3 length, J gene, V gene, clone size, D gene. A D gene is named only where the DNA matches it firmly. Clone size is given for some rows only: seen once, a few or many times, or a class if the clone is expanded.

CDR3 DNA: TGTGCCAGCAGCTTACCCCTGACAGGGACTGGAAACACCATATATTTT
CDR3 protein: CASSLPLTGTGNTIYF
CDR3 length: 16
J gene: TRBJ1-3
V gene: TRBV7-8
clone size: NA
D gene: TRBD1

CDR3 DNA: TGTGCCAGCACCAAACCGGGGGCAAACTACGAGCAGTACTTC
CDR3 protein: CASTKPGANYEQYF
CDR3 length: 14
J gene: TRBJ2-7
V gene: TRBV2
clone size: once
D gene: NA

CDR3 DNA: TGTGCCAGCAGCCCTAGCGGTCGGATCCCAGATACGCAGTATTTT
CDR3 protein: CASSPSGRIPDTQYF
CDR3 length: 15
J gene: TRBJ2-3
V gene: TRBV3-1
clone size: many
D gene: TRBD2

CDR3 DNA: TGTGCCAGCAGTGAGAGGGGTGGTTTT
CDR3 protein: CASSERGGF
CDR3 length: 9
J gene: TRBJ2-3
V gene: TRBV2
clone size: NA
D gene: NA

CDR3 DNA: TGTGCCATCAGTGCAGGGGCAACGAATGAAAAACTGTTTTTT
CDR3 protein: CAISAGATNEKLFF
CDR3 length: 14
J gene: TRBJ1-4
V gene: TRBV10-3
clone size: NA
D gene: NA

CDR3 DNA: TGTGCCAGCAGTAGGACGGGCGGATGGAATGAAAAACTGTTTTTT
CDR3 protein: CASSRTGGWNEKLFF
CDR3 length: 15
J gene: TRBJ1-4
V gene: TRBV2
clone size: many
D gene: NA

CDR3 DNA: TGCGCCAGCAGCTTGTTTTTGCGGGGGGCGACGGCATACGAGCAGTACTTC
CDR3 protein: CASSLFLRGATAYEQYF
CDR3 length: 17
J gene: TRBJ2-7
V gene: TRBV5-1
clone size: NA
D gene: TRBD2

CDR3 DNA: TGCAGTGTCCGGACAGGGAGGAATGAGCAGTTCTTC
CDR3 protein: CSVRTGRNEQFF
CDR3 length: 12
J gene: TRBJ2-1
V gene: TRBV20-1
clone size: NA
D gene: TRBD1

CDR3 DNA: TGCAGCGCGACCTACGCAGCGGTGAACACTGAAGCTTTCTTT
CDR3 protein: CSATYAAVNTEAFF
CDR3 length: 14
J gene: TRBJ1-1
V gene: TRBV29-1
clone size: NA
D gene: NA

CDR3 DNA: TGTGCCAGCAGCCCGTGGGGGGACAGGGTAAATCAGCCCCAGCATTTT
CDR3 protein: CASSPWGDRVNQPQHF
CDR3 length: 16
J gene: TRBJ1-5
V gene: TRBV4-2
clone size: few
D gene: TRBD1

CDR3 DNA: TGCGCCAGCAGCTTGGTCGCAGCCGACACTGAAGCTTTCTTT
CDR3 protein: CASSLVAADTEAFF
CDR3 length: 14
J gene: TRBJ1-1
V gene: TRBV5-1
clone size: NA
D gene: NA

CDR3 DNA: TGTGCCAGCAGTTACTCGATTCAGGGGGCAAGTGGCTACACCTTC
CDR3 protein: CASSYSIQGASGYTF
CDR3 length: 15
J gene: TRBJ1-2
V gene: TRBV6-6
clone size: NA
D gene: TRBD1

CDR3 DNA: TGTGCCAGCAGCCGATCTAGCGGGGGTCAAGGGACCCAGTACTTC
CDR3 protein: CASSRSSGGQGTQYF
CDR3 length: 15
J gene: TRBJ2-5
V gene: TRBV7-3
clone size: once
D gene: TRBD2

CDR3 DNA: TGCGCCAGCAGCCAAGCTCAGGGCTACGAGCAGTACTTC
CDR3 protein: CASSQAQGYEQYF
CDR3 length: 13
J gene: TRBJ2-7
V gene: TRBV4-1
clone size: NA
D gene: NA

CDR3 DNA: TGCAGTGCTAGCCAGACAGGGGACGCAACTAGTGAAAAACTGTTTTTT
CDR3 protein: CSASQTGDATSEKLFF
CDR3 length: 16
J gene: TRBJ1-4
V gene: TRBV20-1
clone size: NA
D gene: TRBD1

CDR3 DNA: TGTGCCACCAGTGATGGGGGAAGGTCTGGGGCCAACGTCCTGACTTTC
CDR3 protein: CATSDGGRSGANVLTF
CDR3 length: 16
J gene: TRBJ2-6
V gene: TRBV24-1
clone size: few
D gene: NA

CDR3 DNA: TGTGCCAGCAGTGACCCCCGGGACAGGGTCGTCGAGCAGTACTTC
CDR3 protein: CASSDPRDRVVEQYF
CDR3 length: 15
J gene: TRBJ2-7
V gene: TRBV2
clone size: NA
D gene: TRBD1

CDR3 DNA: TGTGCCAGCAGCTTAGATTGGAGCTCTGGGGCCAACGTCCTGACTTTC
CDR3 protein: CASSLDWSSGANVLTF
CDR3 length: 16
J gene: TRBJ2-6
V gene: TRBV11-2
clone size: once
D gene: NA

CDR3 DNA: TGCAGTGCTGTTACTAGCGCCTACGGGGCAGATACGCAGTATTTT
CDR3 protein: CSAVTSAYGADTQYF
CDR3 length: 15
J gene: TRBJ2-3
V gene: TRBV20-1
clone size: once
D gene: TRBD2

CDR3 DNA: TGTGCCATCAGTGACCCGGGACTAGCTGGTACCACAGATACGCAGTATTTT
CDR3 protein: CAISDPGLAGTTDTQYF
CDR3 length: 17
J gene: TRBJ2-3
V gene: TRBV10-3
clone size: NA
D gene: TRBD2

CDR3 DNA: TGTGCCAGCATCGGCAGGTCGGCACCCTTCTATGGCTACACCTTC
CDR3 protein: CASIGRSAPFYGYTF
CDR3 length: 15
J gene: TRBJ1-2
V gene: TRBV6-1
clone size: many
D gene: NA

CDR3 DNA: TGTGCCAGCAGTTCAGACAGGGGGCGCTGGGGCTACACCTTC
CDR3 protein: CASSSDRGRWGYTF
CDR3 length: 14
J gene: TRBJ1-2
V gene: TRBV27
clone size: NA
D gene: TRBD1

CDR3 DNA: TGTGCCAGCATAGCAGCGGGAGGTCGCTACGAGCAGTACTTT
CDR3 protein: CASIAAGGRYEQYF
CDR3 length: 14
J gene: TRBJ2-7
V gene: TRBV2
clone size: NA
D gene: TRBD2

CDR3 DNA: TGTGCCAGCTCTCGAACTAGCCGGGGGTTCGATGAGCAGTTCTTC
CDR3 protein: CASSRTSRGFDEQFF
CDR3 length: 15
J gene: TRBJ2-1
V gene: TRBV18
clone size: NA
D gene: NA

CDR3 DNA: TGTGCAACTATGAGGCAGGGTAGTTCAGCTTTCTTT
CDR3 protein: CATMRQGSSAFF
CDR3 length: 12
J gene: TRBJ1-1
V gene: TRBV12-3/TRBV12-4
clone size: NA
D gene: NA

CDR3 DNA: TGTGCCAGTAGTAGGGACAGCCGCACAGATACGCAGTATTTT
CDR3 protein: CASSRDSRTDTQYF
CDR3 length: 14
J gene: TRBJ2-3
V gene: TRBV19
clone size: NA
D gene: TRBD1

CDR3 DNA: TGTGCCAGCAGTGGCAGGGACCTCCCCAATCAGCCCCAGCATTTT
CDR3 protein: CASSGRDLPNQPQHF
CDR3 length: 15
J gene: TRBJ1-5
V gene: TRBV2
clone size: NA
D gene: NA

CDR3 DNA: TGTGCCAGCAGCTTGGCCGGGCTTGGAACTGAAGCTTTCTTT
CDR3 protein: CASSLAGLGTEAFF
CDR3 length: 14
J gene: TRBJ1-1
V gene: TRBV7-8
clone size: many
D gene: NA

CDR3 DNA: TGTGCCAGTAGTACTGACCAGACAGCTAATGAAAAACTGTTTTTT
CDR3 protein: CASSTDQTANEKLFF
CDR3 length: 15
J gene: TRBJ1-4
V gene: TRBV19
clone size: many
D gene: NA

CDR3 DNA: TGTGCCAGCAGCTCCCCTCTCAGGGGGCAAGACACTGAAGCTTTCTTT
CDR3 protein: CASSSPLRGQDTEAFF
CDR3 length: 16
J gene: TRBJ1-1
V gene: TRBV11-2
clone size: NA
D gene: TRBD1

CDR3 DNA: TGTGCCAGCAGCGTAGCAAGCCCCACAGATACGCAGTATTTT
CDR3 protein: CASSVASPTDTQYF
CDR3 length: 14
J gene: TRBJ2-3
V gene: TRBV9
clone size: many
D gene: NA

CDR3 DNA: TGCGCCAGCAGGGAAACAGGGGGCAAGGATGAGCAGTTCTTC
CDR3 protein: CASRETGGKDEQFF
CDR3 length: 14
J gene: TRBJ2-1
V gene: TRBV10-2
clone size: NA
D gene: TRBD1

CDR3 DNA: TGTGCCAGCAGTTCACGGCCGAGTTCACCCCTCCACTTT
CDR3 protein: CASSSRPSSPLHF
CDR3 length: 13
J gene: TRBJ1-6
V gene: TRBV28
clone size: many
D gene: NA

CDR3 DNA: TGTGCCAGTAGTAGACTAGCGGGCGCCTACGAGCAGTACTTC
CDR3 protein: CASSRLAGAYEQYF
CDR3 length: 14
J gene: TRBJ2-7
V gene: TRBV19
clone size: NA
D gene: TRBD2

CDR3 DNA: TGCAGCGGCAGGGGGGGACTCACAGATACGCAGTATTTT
CDR3 protein: CSGRGGLTDTQYF
CDR3 length: 13
J gene: TRBJ2-3
V gene: TRBV29-1
clone size: few
D gene: NA